Listed here are 4 T cell receptor beta chains from one sample, sequenced in a study of identifying expanded T cells in peripheral blood. Profiled with immunoSEQ multiplex PCR; TCRdb holds only in-frame clones, not every one. The table records more than 70,000 clones, more than 75% of them present only once. The sequenced material came from blood. The receptors here all came from a person aged 18 to 75 in good health.

V gene TRBV6-1 combines with J gene TRBJ1-2; 8 nucleotides line up with TRBD1. The CDR3 loop spans 13 amino acids. With 8 bases clipped from V and 4 bases from J, the junction kept 6 bases outside the gene matches. Germline-derived CDR1 and CDR2 are MNHNS and SASEGT. The CDR3 spells CASRRDRSYGYTF. As DNA, the CDR3 is TGTGCCAGCCGCCGGGACAGGAGCTATGGCTACACCTTC.

The chain carries TRBV5-5 and TRBJ1-1; no clear D gene. Germline-derived CDR1 and CDR2 are SGHKS and YYEKEE (reference sequence). This CDR3 is 13 amino acids long. Trimming pared 1 base from V and 5 bases from J, leaving 9 bases between. The CDR3 here is CASSLRAGTEAFF. In nucleotides, the CDR3 is TGTGCCAGCAGCTTGCGGGCAGGAACTGAAGCTTTCTTT.

The genes are TRBV19 and TRBJ1-2, with D unclear. Germline V gives CDR1 LNHDA, CDR2 SQIVND (reference sequence). The CDR3 is 15 amino acids. Trimming took 5 bases from V and 6 from J, leaving 19 bases between them. CDR3 nucleotides: TGTGCCAGTAGTGAGAGGAAAGCGACTTTGGATGGCTACACCTTC. Protein: CASSERKATLDGYTF.

V is TRBV27 and J is TRBJ2-5; 9 nucleotides match TRBD1. The CDR3 runs 13 residues. CDR1 MNHEY and CDR2 SMNVEV come from the germline V gene (reference sequence). Losses at the gene ends were 10 bases for V and 2 bases for J; bases not matched to a gene: 5. The CDR3 DNA sequence: TGTGCCACCTTTGGACAGGGGCAAGAGACCCAGTACTTC. Translating gives CATFGQGQETQYF.